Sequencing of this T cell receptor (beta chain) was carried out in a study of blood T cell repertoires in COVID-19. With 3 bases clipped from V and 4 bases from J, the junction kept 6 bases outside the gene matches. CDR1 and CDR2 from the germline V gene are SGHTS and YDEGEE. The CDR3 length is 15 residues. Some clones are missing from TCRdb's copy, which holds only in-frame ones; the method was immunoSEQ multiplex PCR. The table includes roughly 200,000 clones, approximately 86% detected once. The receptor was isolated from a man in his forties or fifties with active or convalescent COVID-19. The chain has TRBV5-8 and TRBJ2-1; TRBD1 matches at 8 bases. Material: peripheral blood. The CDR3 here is CASSSPRQGYNEQFF. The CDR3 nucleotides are TGTGCCAGCAGCTCACCACGACAGGGGTACAATGAGCAGTTCTTC.